This entry concerns a single T cell receptor (beta chain). The sample belongs to a study of blood T cell repertoires in COVID-19. For the study at large: The origin of the acute and convalescent COVID-19 samples was the United States, Italy and Spain.

Germline lookup yields CDR1 SQVTM and CDR2 ANQGSEA. The CDR3 runs 12 residues. J lost 8 bases, V lost 7 bases, and 8 bases had no gene match. Sequencing used immunoSEQ multiplex PCR; TCRdb keeps in-frame clones, though not all of them. Of 300,000 or so clones listed, roughly 87% are singletons. The clonotype was recovered from a man aged 50 to 59 with active or convalescent COVID-19. Sequenced sample: peripheral blood. This chain links TRBV29-1 with TRBJ2-1, with 7 positions matching TRBD1. CDR3 DNA: TGCAGCGCCACAGGGGCCGGGTATGAGCAGTTCTTC. This sequence encodes CSATGAGYEQFF.